These 27 T cell receptor beta chains were all obtained from the same sample, sequenced in a study of blood T cell repertoires in COVID-19. Only in-frame clones appear in the TCRdb table, and some are missing; sequencing was by immunoSEQ multiplex PCR. The table shows a few hundred thousand clones, with approximately 80% occurring only once. Sequencing was done on a sample of peripheral blood. The receptors stem from an elderly woman with acute or convalescent COVID-19.

The V gene is TRBV6-2 or TRBV6-3, the J gene TRBJ2-3; no reliable D call. CDR3 size: 12 residues. Per germline, CDR1 MNHEY and CDR2 SVGEGT. V lost 6 bases and J lost 2, with 6 bases in between. The CDR3 sequence is CASSQYTDTQYF. The CDR3 nucleotides are TGTGCCAGCAGCCAATACACAGATACGCAGTATTTT.

This clone is a singleton in its sample. The chain carries TRBV6-4 and TRBJ2-3; D is perhaps TRBD1 (5 bases). Trimming took off 5 bases at V and 1 base at J, with 7 bases between the two ends. The CDR3 consists of 13 residues. The V gene's germline CDR1 is MRHNA and CDR2 SNTAGT. The CDR3 spells CASSSQGTDTQYF. CDR3 sequence (DNA): TGTGCCAGCAGTTCACAGGGCACAGATACGCAGTATTTT.

V usage is TRBV4-3 and J usage is TRBJ1-1; D possibly corresponds to TRBD1 (6 bases). V gave up 0 bases and J gave up 1 base, with 15 bases separating them. Germline CDR1 and CDR2: LGHNA and YSLEER. The CDR3 extends over 17 amino acids. CDR3 nucleotide sequence: TGCGCCAGCAGCCAAGAGAGAGGAACAGGGCCGAACACTGAAGCTTTCTTT. Translating gives CASSQERGTGPNTEAFF.

The V call is TRBV6-6, the J call TRBJ2-3, with unresolved D. CDR3 size: 15 residues. Trimming took off 7 bases at V and 0 bases at J, with 14 bases between the two ends. The germline V gene has CDR1 MNHNY and CDR2 SVGAGI (reference sequence). Here the CDR3 reads CASNPLRDSTDTQYF. CDR3 DNA sequence: TGTGCCAGCAACCCCCTCCGAGATAGCACAGATACGCAGTATTTT.

The chain joins TRBV11-3 to TRBJ2-4, with 10 bases identical to TRBD1. CDR3 length: 15 residues. Per the germline V gene, CDR1 is SGHNT and CDR2 is YENEEA. After removal of 0 bases from V and 8 bases from J, the junction contained 4 bases not matched to a gene. CDR3 coding DNA: TGTGCCAGCAGCTTAGACGGGACAGGGGATGACATTCAGTACTTC. Translating gives CASSLDGTGDDIQYF. Looking up the rest from reference TRBV11-3 and TRBJ2-4 gives the full variable domain: EAGVVQSPRYKIIEKKQPVAFWCNPISGHNTLYWYLQNLGQGPELLIRYENEEAVDDSQLPKDRFSAERLKGVDSTLKIQPAELGDSAVYLCASSLDGTGDDIQYFGAGTRLSVL.

This chain joins TRBV19 and TRBJ2-7, with 10 nucleotides matching TRBD1. Germline values: CDR1 LNHDA, CDR2 SQIVND (reference sequence). V dropped 4 bases and J dropped 6; count of bases not matched to a gene: 3. The CDR3 runs 13 residues. The CDR3 DNA follows: TGTGCCAGTAGTAGCAGGACAGGGGGCGAGCAGTACTTC. This codes for CASSSRTGGEQYF.

With regard to this clone: Relative to the germline gene, one junction end is altered; a read error may explain this. The sample contains more than one DNA sequence encoding this CDR3. The V gene is TRBV5-1, the J gene TRBJ1-1; TRBD1 matches at 8 bases. The CDR3 is made up of 16 amino acids. CDR1 and CDR2 (germline): SGHRS, YFSETQ. CDR3 nucleotides: TGCGCCAGCACCTTGTCAGGGGGCTCGATGAACACTGAAGCTTTCTTT. It codes for CASTLSGGSMNTEAFF.

The gene calls are TRBV3-1 (or the pseudogene TRBV3-2) and TRBJ1-2; no firm D call. Trimming shortened V by 1 base and J by 12 bases, and 15 bases separated the two germline ends. Per germline, CDR1 LGHDT and CDR2 YNNKEL (reference sequence). The CDR3 is 13 amino acids. The CDR3: CASSQGRREGDTF. The CDR3 nucleotides are TGTGCCAGCAGCCAAGGAAGGCGAGAAGGAGACACCTTC.

V is TRBV29-1 and J is TRBJ1-1; possibly TRBD1 for D (5 bases). Trimming cost V 3 bases and J 4 bases, with 12 bases left between them. This CDR3 has 13 residues. In germline, CDR1 is SQVTM, CDR2 ANQGSEA. CDR3 DNA: TGCAGCGTTGAGGTTGAAAGGGGCACTGAAGCTTTCTTT. Translation: CSVEVERGTEAFF.

This chain uses TRBV2 with TRBJ2-7, with TRBD2 matching over 10 bases. The CDR3 runs 16 residues. Trimming took 10 bases from V and 6 from J; bases not matched to a gene: 18. CDR1 and CDR2 (germline): SNHLY, FYNNEI. CDR3 coding DNA: TGTGCCACCACTTCCGAGAGGCTAGCGGGAGAGGGCGAGCAGTACTTC. As protein: CATTSERLAGEGEQYF.

V is TRBV20-1 and J is TRBJ2-7, with 9 bases identical to TRBD2. V was clipped by 3 bases and J by 7 bases; unmatched bases: 13. The CDR3 runs to 15 residues. CDR1 and CDR2 (germline): DFQATT, SNEGSKA (reference sequence). The CDR3 coding sequence is TGCAGTGCTAGTTATCCCCTAGCGGGGCCTGAGGAGCAGTACTTC. Its translation: CSASYPLAGPEEQYF.

This sequence joins TRBV27 and TRBJ1-1, with a tentative D call TRBD1 (6 bases). Trimming removed 2 bases at V and 5 bases at J, with 12 bases between. This CDR3 has 14 amino acids. Looked up from germline, CDR1 is MNHEY and CDR2 is SMNVEV (reference sequence). CDR3 residues: CASSLVTGGTEAFF. CDR3 bases: TGTGCCAGCAGTTTAGTGACAGGAGGAACTGAAGCTTTCTTT.

As concerns this clone: Other nucleotide sequences from this sample produce the same CDR3. The chain joins TRBV11-3 to TRBJ2-7; no reliable D call. Germline loops: CDR1 SGHNT, CDR2 YENEEA. The length of the CDR3 is 11 residues. Deletions cut 5 bases from V and 0 bases from J, with 2 bases between. CDR3 bases: TGTGCCAGCAGCCACTCCTACGAGCAGTACTTC. This gives the protein CASSHSYEQYF.

The chain carries TRBV5-4 and TRBJ2-3, with 10 nucleotides matching TRBD2. Per germline, CDR1 SGHNT and CDR2 YYREEE (reference sequence). This CDR3 has 16 residues. Trimming took 4 bases from V and 0 from J; bases not matched to a gene: 5. CDR3 loop: CASSRQAGGSTDTQYF. The CDR3 DNA sequence: TGTGCCAGCAGCCGACAAGCGGGAGGGAGCACAGATACGCAGTATTTT.

The chain links TRBV3-1 (or the pseudogene TRBV3-2) to TRBJ2-5; no firm D call. V was trimmed by 4 bases and J by 4 bases, leaving 4 bases between them. Germline CDR1 LGHDT, CDR2 YNNKEL (reference sequence). The CDR3 runs to 11 residues. The CDR3 region is CASSLGETQYF. CDR3 DNA: TGTGCCAGCAGCCTCGGAGAGACCCAGTACTTC.

The sample holds one count of this clone. V gene TRBV30 combines with J gene TRBJ2-5; TRBD2 aligns across 9 bases. The CDR3 length is 15 residues. Germline CDR1 is GTSNPN and CDR2 is SVGIG (reference sequence). J was trimmed by 4 bases and V by 0 bases; bases with no gene match: 6. The CDR3: CAWSVWRGGAETQYF. The CDR3, as DNA: TGTGCCTGGAGTGTCTGGCGGGGGGGGGCAGAGACCCAGTACTTC.

This clone was detected a few times. The gene calls are TRBV4-3 and TRBJ1-2, with 10 bases aligning to TRBD1. The CDR3 is made up of 17 amino acids. Germline-derived CDR1 and CDR2 are LGHNA and YSLEER. J was trimmed by 5 bases and V by 3 bases; bases with no gene match: 12. The CDR3 spells CASSQMGTGAISYGYTF. The CDR3 DNA is TGCGCCAGCAGCCAGATGGGGACAGGGGCGATAAGTTATGGCTACACCTTC.

The J gene is TRBJ2-2, the V gene TRBV11-2; a possible D gene is TRBD2 (5 bases). The CDR3 loop spans 17 amino acids. Looked up from germline, CDR1 is SGHAT and CDR2 is FQNNGV. V was pared by 7 bases and J by 0 bases, with 18 bases between. The chain's CDR3 is CASTHVGELANTGELFF. The CDR3 bases are TGTGCCAGCACCCATGTAGGCGAACTAGCGAACACCGGGGAGCTGTTTTTT. Complete variable domain (other parts from reference TRBV11-2 and TRBJ2-2): EAGVAQSPRYKIIEKRQSVAFWCNPISGHATLYWYQQILGQGPKLLIQFQNNGVVDDSQLPKDRFSAERLKGVDSTLKIQPAKLEDSAVYLCASTHVGELANTGELFFGEGSRLTVL.

The genes are TRBV6-5 and TRBJ2-4; TRBD1 matches at 9 bases. There are 14 residues in the CDR3. Germline V lookup: CDR1 MNHEY, CDR2 SVGAGI. V lost 5 bases and J lost 6; bases outside the gene matches: 5. The DNA of the CDR3 is TGTGCCAGCAGTACACAGGGGGCGCTAAACATTCAGTACTTC. Translated: CASSTQGALNIQYF.

The chain combines TRBV6-1 with TRBJ2-4; 9 bases match TRBD2. V lost 1 base and J lost 3; bases outside the gene matches: 1. CDR3 length: 15 residues. CDR1 is MNHNS, CDR2 SASEGT, per germline. This CDR3 reads CASSEVAGVKNIQYF. DNA for the CDR3: TGTGCCAGCAGTGAAGTAGCGGGGGTCAAAAACATTCAGTACTTC.

The chain combines TRBV19 with TRBJ1-2, with a weak D call TRBD1 (5 bases). Germline values: CDR1 LNHDA, CDR2 SQIVND (reference sequence). The CDR3 is 13 amino acids. V lost 7 bases to trimming and J lost 7 bases, with 16 bases between them. The CDR3 sequence is CASNRLGHPGYTF. The CDR3 DNA sequence: TGTGCCAGTAATAGGTTAGGACATCCTGGCTACACCTTC.

This clone has a handful of counts. The rearrangement links TRBV7-2 to TRBJ2-2, with D perhaps TRBD2 (6 bases). V was trimmed by 4 bases and J by 4 bases, leaving 19 bases between them. The germline V gene encodes CDR1 SGHTA and CDR2 FQGNSA. The CDR3 is made up of 17 amino acids. The chain's CDR3 is CASSWGVVGSLTGELFF. CDR3 in DNA: TGTGCCAGCAGCTGGGGGGTGGTGGGCTCTCTCACCGGGGAGCTGTTTTTT.

The chain links TRBV6-5 to TRBJ2-1, with D maybe TRBD2 (6 bases). CDR1 and CDR2 (germline): MNHEY, SVGAGI. The CDR3 is made up of 16 amino acids. V gave up 2 bases and J gave up 7 bases, with 18 bases separating them. CDR3 sequence reads: CASSYGAETRRNEQFF. CDR3 DNA: TGTGCCAGCAGTTACGGGGCCGAGACTAGACGTAATGAGCAGTTCTTC.

V is TRBV5-8 and J is TRBJ1-6, with D unclear. This CDR3 spans 14 amino acids. V shed 2 bases and J shed 7 bases, with 10 bases lying between them. Germline V gives CDR1 SGHTS, CDR2 YDEGEE. CDR3 nucleotide sequence: TGTGCCAGCAGCTTCCGGGAGGCGAATTCACCCCTCCACTTT. Protein: CASSFREANSPLHF.

The gene calls are TRBV7-8 and TRBJ2-7; D possibly corresponds to TRBD1 (6 bases). Trimming pared 1 base from V and 5 bases from J, leaving 12 bases between. Germline V gene lookup returns CDR1 SGHVS and CDR2 FQNEAQ. CDR3 length: 14 amino acids. Here the CDR3 reads CASSLVPRGHEQYF. The CDR3 region has the DNA TGTGCCAGCAGCTTAGTCCCCAGGGGCCACGAGCAGTACTTC. Full variable domain (rest looked up from reference TRBV7-8 and TRBJ2-7): GAGVSQSPRYKVAKRGQDVALRCDPISGHVSLFWYQQALGQGPEFLTYFQNEAQLDKSGLPSDRFFAERPEGSVSTLKIQRTQQEDSAVYLCASSLVPRGHEQYFGPGTRLTVT.

The chain couples TRBV18 to TRBJ1-5; D might be TRBD1 (6 bases). Trimming stripped 2 bases from V and 2 bases from J, with 10 bases between. The CDR3 spans 15 residues. Germline loops: CDR1 KGHSH, CDR2 LQKENI. In DNA, the CDR3 is TGTGCCAGCTCACCAGGGGGCTCTGGCAATCAGCCCCAGCATTTT. Translated, it gives CASSPGGSGNQPQHF.

This clone was counted between two and nine times. The gene calls are TRBV11-2 and TRBJ2-7; no clear D. CDR3 length equals 16 residues. Deletions cut 1 base from V and 0 bases from J, with 13 bases between. Germline V gives CDR1 SGHAT, CDR2 FQNNGV. DNA of the CDR3: TGTGCCAGCAGCTTAGTGGTGGGCACGAGCTCCTACGAGCAGTACTTC. This encodes CASSLVVGTSSYEQYF.